The clone carrying this T cell receptor (beta chain) was counted many times. Each single cDNA molecule received a unique molecular identifier. TCRdb redid the calling of the 5' RACE reads with MiXCR, one entry per CDR3 protein. The profile covers about 36,000 distinct CDR3 sequences, with 5.3% appearing a single time and approximately 30% taken by the ten largest. This sample was taken from a study of early T cells in non-severe SARS-CoV-2 infection. About the study: The study sequenced bulk RNA from unsorted whole blood, with chains unpaired.

V lost 2 bases, J lost 10 bases, and 9 bases lay in between. The CDR3 consists of 12 residues. The V gene's germline CDR1 is SGHNT and CDR2 YENEEA. This receptor was obtained from an adult who was a healthcare worker with PCR-confirmed SARS-CoV-2 infection or an uninfected control (not recorded which). This chain connects TRBV11-3 to TRBJ2-1, with D possibly being TRBD1 (5 bases). Sequenced sample: whole blood. CDR3 in amino acids: CASSLTAGEQFF. As DNA, the CDR3 is TGTGCCAGCAGCTTAACGGCAGGGGAGCAGTTCTTC.